The T cell receptor beta chain described here comes from a study of cytomegalovirus exposure and HLA in healthy donors. With regard to this clone: Its target is not known.

General observations from the study: Later work found most CMV-associated TCR beta chains apparently HLA-restricted. Roughly uniform depth of sequencing across donors was assumed in presence/absence analyses. In a later analysis, TCR beta V- and J-gene trimming showed a link to a missense DCLRE1C variant.

The primer mix had 60 Vbeta and 13 Jbeta primers. Profiling relied on immunoSEQ multiplex PCR, and the TCRdb table lists in-frame clones only, not all of them. The data show 150,000 to 200,000 clones, over 70% seen once. Trimming stripped 1 base from V and 8 bases from J, with 21 bases between. CDR1 SGHRS and CDR2 YFSETQ come from the germline V gene. The length of the CDR3 is 17 residues. Sample: PBMCs. The rearrangement links TRBV5-1 to TRBJ1-4, with D uncertain. This TCR was recovered from a middle-aged man in good health and CMV-seronegative. This CDR3 reads CASSLLPSGGPLEKLFF. The CDR3 DNA follows: TGCGCCAGCAGCTTGCTCCCTTCTGGCGGGCCCTTAGAAAAACTGTTTTTT.